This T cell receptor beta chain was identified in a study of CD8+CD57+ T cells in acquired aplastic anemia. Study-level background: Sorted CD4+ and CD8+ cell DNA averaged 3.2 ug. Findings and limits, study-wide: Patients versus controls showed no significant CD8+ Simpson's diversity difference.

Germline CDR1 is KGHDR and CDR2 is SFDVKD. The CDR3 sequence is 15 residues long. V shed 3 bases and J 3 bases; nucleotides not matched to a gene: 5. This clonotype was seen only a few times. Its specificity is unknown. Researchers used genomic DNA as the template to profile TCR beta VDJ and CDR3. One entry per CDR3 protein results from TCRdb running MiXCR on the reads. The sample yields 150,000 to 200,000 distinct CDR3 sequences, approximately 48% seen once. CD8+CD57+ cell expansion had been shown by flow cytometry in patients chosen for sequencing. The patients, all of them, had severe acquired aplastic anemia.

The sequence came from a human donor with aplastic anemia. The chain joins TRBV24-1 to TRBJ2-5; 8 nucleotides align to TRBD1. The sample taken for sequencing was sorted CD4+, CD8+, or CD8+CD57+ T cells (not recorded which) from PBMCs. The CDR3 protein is CATSDNDRGEETQYF. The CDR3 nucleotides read TGTGCCACCAGTGATAATGACAGGGGAGAAGAGACCCAGTACTTC.